A single sample is the source of the 16 T cell receptor beta chains below, sequenced in a study of T cell responses to AZD1222 COVID-19 vaccine. Some clones are missing from TCRdb's copy, which holds only in-frame ones; the method was immunoSEQ multiplex PCR. The profile shows around 140,000 clones, 90% of them singletons. Sequences were derived from peripheral blood, sampled on day 0 of AZD1222 vaccination. These receptor sequences come from an adult in good health.

This clone was detected a few times. V and J are TRBV30 and TRBJ1-6; maybe TRBD1 (6 bases). Trimming left V 2 bases short and J 10 bases short, with 12 bases between. The CDR3 has 13 residues. CDR1 is GTSNPN and CDR2 is SVGIG in the germline V gene (reference sequence). Here the CDR3 reads CAWSRSGVSPLHF. CDR3 sequence (DNA): TGTGCCTGGAGTAGGTCAGGGGTCTCACCCCTCCACTTT.

The chain recombines TRBV13 with TRBJ2-7; the D is unclear. CDR1 PRHDT and CDR2 FYEKMQ come from the germline V gene (reference sequence). This CDR3 region has 14 residues. Trimming took off 0 bases at V and 2 bases at J, with 8 bases between the two ends. CDR3 sequence (DNA): TGTGCCAGCAGCTTAGGACTGACAACCTACGAGCAGTACTTC. It yields the protein CASSLGLTTYEQYF.

This clone appeared a single time. V and J are TRBV6-6 and TRBJ1-3; no clear D. From germline, CDR1 is MNHNY and CDR2 SVGAGI (reference sequence). This CDR3 is 13 amino acids long. V was trimmed by 6 bases and J by 0 bases, leaving 6 bases between them. The CDR3 sequence is CASRATSGNTIYF. The CDR3 DNA is TGTGCCAGCAGAGCAACCTCTGGAAACACCATATATTTT.

A note on this clone: One end of the junction varies from germline; a read error may be responsible. CDR3 coding DNA: TGTGCTAGCAGCTTAGCTGGCGGGGTCTCCTACAATGAGCAGTTCTTC. Protein sequence: CASSLAGGVSYNEQFF. This sequence joins TRBV7-7 and TRBJ2-1, with D tentatively TRBD2 (6 bases). The CDR3 loop spans 16 amino acids. Germline loops: CDR1 SSHAT, CDR2 FNYEAQ (reference sequence).

This CDR3 is CAASSGGTYEQYF. CDR3 DNA sequence: TGTGCCGCTTCTAGCGGGGGTACCTACGAGCAGTACTTC. The V gene is TRBV19, the J gene TRBJ2-7; 10 positions match TRBD2. CDR3 length: 13 residues. Germline trimming cut 11 bases from V and 2 bases from J; bases unmatched to any gene: 6. Per germline, CDR1 LNHDA and CDR2 SQIVND (reference sequence).

This clone was observed once. CDR3 residues: CASSLTGGFYGYTF. CDR3 bases: TGTGCCAGTAGTCTGACAGGGGGCTTCTATGGCTACACCTTC. This chain uses TRBV19 with TRBJ1-2, with TRBD1 identical over 10 bases. Germline-derived CDR1 and CDR2 are LNHDA and SQIVND (reference sequence). V lost 5 bases and J lost 4; bases outside the gene matches: 4. The CDR3 consists of 14 residues.

The V call is TRBV4-1, the J call TRBJ1-2; 9 positions match TRBD1. Germline V lookup: CDR1 MGHRA, CDR2 YSYEKL. This CDR3 comprises 15 residues. V gave up 1 base and J gave up 3 bases; unmatched junction bases: 3. The CDR3 reads CASSQAWDRDYGYTF. The CDR3 DNA follows: TGCGCCAGCAGCCAAGCCTGGGACAGGGACTATGGCTACACCTTC.

This clone has only a few counts. This chain links TRBV6-4 with TRBJ1-1, with D uncertain. Germline lookup yields CDR1 MRHNA and CDR2 SNTAGT. CDR3 length: 15 residues. Trimming pared 0 bases from V and 4 bases from J, leaving 12 bases between. The CDR3 DNA sequence: TGTGCCAGCAGTGACTCAGCAGGAAGCAGCACTGAAGCTTTCTTT. As protein: CASSDSAGSSTEAFF.

The chain links TRBV9 to TRBJ1-2; D is uncertain. V lost 0 bases and J lost 4, with 13 bases in between. The CDR3 spans 15 residues. Germline CDR1 reads SGDLS; CDR2 reads YYNGEE. CDR3 coding DNA: TGTGCCAGCAGCGTAGAATCGGGCAGGACCTATGGCTACACCTTC. Translation gives CASSVESGRTYGYTF. The full variable domain, with the rest looked up from reference TRBV9 and TRBJ1-2, is DSGVTQTPKHLITATGQRVTLRCSPRSGDLSVYWYQQSLDQGLQFLIQYYNGEERAKGNILERFSAQQFPDLHSELNLSSLELGDSALYFCASSVESGRTYGYTFGSGTRLTVV.

The chain carries TRBV3-1 (or the pseudogene TRBV3-2) and TRBJ2-7, with TRBD1 as a possible D gene (6 bases). This CDR3 contains 14 residues. V was trimmed by 0 bases and J by 5 bases, leaving 11 bases between them. The V gene's germline CDR1 is LGHDT and CDR2 YNNKEL (reference sequence). CDR3 sequence: CASSQDPGVDEQYF. In nucleotides, the CDR3 is TGTGCCAGCAGCCAAGATCCAGGGGTGGACGAGCAGTACTTC.

The V and J genes are TRBV9 and TRBJ1-4, with D hard to call. Trimming shortened V by 0 bases and J by 2 bases, and 8 bases separated the two germline ends. This CDR3 has 15 amino acids. The V gene's germline CDR1 is SGDLS and CDR2 YYNGEE. CDR3 in DNA: TGTGCCAGCAGCGTAGAGGGTATCACTAATGAAAAACTGTTTTTT. Protein sequence: CASSVEGITNEKLFF.

CDR3 loop: CASSLQSGTYNEQFF. The DNA for the CDR3 is TGCGCCAGCAGCTTACAAAGCGGAACCTACAATGAGCAGTTCTTC. The genes are TRBV5-1 and TRBJ2-1, with TRBD2 as a possible D gene (5 bases). V dropped 2 bases and J dropped 2 bases, with 11 bases sitting between them. Germline lookup yields CDR1 SGHRS and CDR2 YFSETQ. The CDR3 consists of 15 residues.

J is TRBJ1-2 and V is TRBV6-4; TRBD1 might be the D (6 bases). Germline CDR1 MRHNA, CDR2 SNTAGT. The CDR3 is 16 residues long. The V end lost 7 bases, the J end lost 3 bases, and 21 bases lay between the germline ends. CDR3 region: CASNFLGKGEYYGYTF. CDR3 in DNA: TGTGCCAGCAACTTTCTGGGAAAGGGGGAATACTATGGCTACACCTTC.

The chain has TRBV6-5 and TRBJ1-5; D gene uncertain. The CDR3 sequence is 15 residues long. The germline V gene has CDR1 MNHEY and CDR2 SVGAGI. The V end lost 2 bases, the J end lost 0 bases, and 8 bases lay between the germline ends. The DNA for the CDR3 is TGTGCCAGCAGTTACCACCACAGTAGCAATCAGCCCCAGCATTTT. Translated, it gives CASSYHHSSNQPQHF.

A single count supports this clone. V gene TRBV19 combines with J gene TRBJ1-2, with 7 positions matching TRBD1. Trimming took 5 bases from V and 7 from J; bases not matched to a gene: 13. The CDR3 is 15 amino acids. CDR1 is LNHDA, CDR2 SQIVND, per germline (reference sequence). Here the CDR3 DNA reads TGTGCCAGTAGTCCCGGACAGGCGATGATCGGTGGCTACACCTTC. This gives the protein CASSPGQAMIGGYTF. The variable domain in full, with the rest retrieved from reference TRBV19 and TRBJ1-2, is DGGITQSPKYLFRKEGQNVTLSCEQNLNHDAMYWYRQDPGQGLRLIYYSQIVNDFQKGDIAEGYSVSREKKESFPLTVTSAQKNPTAFYLCASSPGQAMIGGYTFGSGTRLTVV.

The chain joins TRBV30 to TRBJ2-3; D remains ambiguous. This CDR3 spans 12 amino acids. Trimming removed 2 bases from V and 6 bases from J, with 9 bases in between. CDR1 is GTSNPN, CDR2 SVGIG, per germline (reference sequence). CDR3 DNA sequence: TGTGCCTGGAGTCCCCAGCTGGATACGCAGTATTTT. Its protein is CAWSPQLDTQYF. Filled out from reference TRBV30 and TRBJ2-3, the complete variable domain reads SQTIHQWPATLVQPVGSPLSLECTVEGTSNPNLYWYRQAAGRGLQLLFYSVGIGQISSEVPQNLSASRPQDRQFILSSKKLLLSDSGFYLCAWSPQLDTQYFGPGTRLTVL.